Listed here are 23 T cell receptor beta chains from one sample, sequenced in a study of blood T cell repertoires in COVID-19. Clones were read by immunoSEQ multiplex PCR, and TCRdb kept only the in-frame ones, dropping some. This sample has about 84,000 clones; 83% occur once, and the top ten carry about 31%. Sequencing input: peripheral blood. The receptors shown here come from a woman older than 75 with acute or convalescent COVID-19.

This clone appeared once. Here the CDR3 DNA reads TGTGCCAGCAGTCTAGAGCCCACAGATACGCAGTATTTT. Its translation is CASSLEPTDTQYF. This rearrangement joins TRBV2 to TRBJ2-3; D is undetermined. V was shortened by 5 bases and J by 2 bases, with 8 bases between the two germline ends. This CDR3 comprises 13 residues. CDR1 and CDR2 from the germline V gene are SNHLY and FYNNEI.

The CDR3 here is CASSYGGISGNTIYF. The CDR3 DNA reads TGTGCCAGCAGTTACGGGGGGATCTCTGGAAACACCATATATTTT. V is TRBV6-6 and J is TRBJ1-3, with TRBD1 as a possible D gene (5 bases). V was cut by 2 bases and J by 0 bases, with 8 bases left in between. The CDR3 has 15 residues. CDR1 and CDR2 (germline): MNHNY, SVGAGI (reference sequence).

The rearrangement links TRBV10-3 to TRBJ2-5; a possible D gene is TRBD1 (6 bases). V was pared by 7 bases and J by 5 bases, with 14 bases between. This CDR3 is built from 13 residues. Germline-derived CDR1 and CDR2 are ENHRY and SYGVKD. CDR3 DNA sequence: TGTGCCATCAACAGGGAAGGAACGGAGACCCAGTACTTC. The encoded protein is CAINREGTETQYF.

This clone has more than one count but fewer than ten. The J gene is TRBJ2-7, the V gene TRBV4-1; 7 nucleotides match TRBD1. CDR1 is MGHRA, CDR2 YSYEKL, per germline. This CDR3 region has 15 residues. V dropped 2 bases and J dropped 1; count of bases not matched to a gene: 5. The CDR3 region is CASSQTQGDSYEQYF. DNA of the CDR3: TGCGCCAGCAGCCAAACCCAGGGGGATTCCTACGAGCAGTACTTC.

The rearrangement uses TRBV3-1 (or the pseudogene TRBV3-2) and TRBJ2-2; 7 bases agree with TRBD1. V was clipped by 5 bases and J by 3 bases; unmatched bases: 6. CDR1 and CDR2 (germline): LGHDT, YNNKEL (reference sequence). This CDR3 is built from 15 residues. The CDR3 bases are TGTGCCAGCAGCTATTCACAGGGGTACACCGGGGAGCTGTTTTTT. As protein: CASSYSQGYTGELFF.

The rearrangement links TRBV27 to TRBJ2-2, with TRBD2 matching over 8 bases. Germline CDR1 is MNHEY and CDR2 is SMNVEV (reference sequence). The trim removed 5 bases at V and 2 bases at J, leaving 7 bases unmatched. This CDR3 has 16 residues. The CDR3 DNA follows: TGTGCCAGCAGTCCCGTAGCGGGACTAAACACCGGGGAGCTGTTTTTT. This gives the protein CASSPVAGLNTGELFF.

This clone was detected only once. CDR3 coding DNA: TGTGCCACCAGTGATATAGCGGGAGGCGCCGATGAGCAGTTCTTC. It encodes CATSDIAGGADEQFF. V gene TRBV24-1 combines with J gene TRBJ2-1; TRBD2 aligns across 10 bases. Losses at the gene ends were 3 bases for V and 8 bases for J; bases not matched to a gene: 6. Looked up from germline, CDR1 is KGHDR and CDR2 is SFDVKD. This CDR3 is built from 15 residues.

The CDR3 coding sequence is TGCGCCAGCAGCCCCTCCCCGGGAAGCAATCAGCCCCAGCATTTT. Its translation is CASSPSPGSNQPQHF. V usage is TRBV5-1 and J usage is TRBJ1-5; no firm D call. CDR3 length equals 15 residues. V shed 4 bases and J shed 1 base, with 12 bases lying between them. Germline CDR1 and CDR2: SGHRS and YFSETQ.

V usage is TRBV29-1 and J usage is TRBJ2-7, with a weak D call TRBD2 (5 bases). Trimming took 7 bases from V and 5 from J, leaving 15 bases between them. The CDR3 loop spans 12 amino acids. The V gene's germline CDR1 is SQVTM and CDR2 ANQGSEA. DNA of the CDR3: TGCAGCGCCCTTAGCGACACCCACGAGCAGTACTTC. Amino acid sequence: CSALSDTHEQYF.

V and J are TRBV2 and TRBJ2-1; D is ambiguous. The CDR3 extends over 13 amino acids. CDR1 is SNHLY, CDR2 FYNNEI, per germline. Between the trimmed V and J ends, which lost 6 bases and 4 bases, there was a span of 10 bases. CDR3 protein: CASRIAEYNEQFF. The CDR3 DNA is TGTGCCAGCAGAATTGCGGAATACAATGAGCAGTTCTTC.

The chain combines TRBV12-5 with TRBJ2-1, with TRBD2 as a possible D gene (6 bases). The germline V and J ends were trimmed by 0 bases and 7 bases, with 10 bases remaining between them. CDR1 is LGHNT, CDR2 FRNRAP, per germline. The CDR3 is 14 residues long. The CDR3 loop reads CASGLVPLANEQFF. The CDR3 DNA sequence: TGTGCTAGTGGTTTGGTACCCCTAGCGAATGAGCAGTTCTTC.

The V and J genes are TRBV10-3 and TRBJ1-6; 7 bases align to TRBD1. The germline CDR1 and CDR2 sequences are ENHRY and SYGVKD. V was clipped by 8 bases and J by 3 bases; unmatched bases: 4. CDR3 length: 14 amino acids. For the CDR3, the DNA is TGTGCCATCGGGGACAGTATCTATAATTCACCCCTCCACTTT. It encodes CAIGDSIYNSPLHF.

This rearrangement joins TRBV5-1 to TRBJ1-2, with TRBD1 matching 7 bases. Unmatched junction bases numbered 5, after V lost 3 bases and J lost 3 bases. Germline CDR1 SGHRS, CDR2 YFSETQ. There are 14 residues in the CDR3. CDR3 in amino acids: CASSYDREHYGYTF. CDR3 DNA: TGCGCCAGCAGCTACGACAGGGAGCACTATGGCTACACCTTC.

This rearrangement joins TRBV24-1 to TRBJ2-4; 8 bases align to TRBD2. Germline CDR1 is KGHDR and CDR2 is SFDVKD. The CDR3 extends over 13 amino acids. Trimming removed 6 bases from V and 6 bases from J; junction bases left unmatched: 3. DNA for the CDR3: TGTGCCACCAGTACCGGGGGGGTAAACATTCAGTACTTC. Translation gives CATSTGGVNIQYF.

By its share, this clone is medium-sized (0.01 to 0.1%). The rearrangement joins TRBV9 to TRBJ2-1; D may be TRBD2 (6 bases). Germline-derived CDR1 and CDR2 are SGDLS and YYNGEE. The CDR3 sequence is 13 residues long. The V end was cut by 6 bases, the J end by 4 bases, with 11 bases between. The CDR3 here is CASNSGDYNEQFF. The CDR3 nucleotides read TGTGCCAGCAATAGCGGAGATTACAATGAGCAGTTCTTC.

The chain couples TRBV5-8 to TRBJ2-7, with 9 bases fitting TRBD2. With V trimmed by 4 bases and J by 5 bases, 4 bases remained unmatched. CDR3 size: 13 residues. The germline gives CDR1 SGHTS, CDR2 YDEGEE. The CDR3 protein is CASSTAGGDEQYF. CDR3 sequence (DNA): TGTGCCAGCAGCACCGCGGGAGGGGACGAGCAGTACTTC.

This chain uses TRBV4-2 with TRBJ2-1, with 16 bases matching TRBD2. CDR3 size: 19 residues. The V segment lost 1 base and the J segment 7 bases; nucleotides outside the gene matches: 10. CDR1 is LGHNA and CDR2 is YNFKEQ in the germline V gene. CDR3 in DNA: TGTGCCAGCAGCCAAGCCCCGGGACTAGCGGGAGGGCCTCTAAATGAGCAGTTCTTC. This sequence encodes CASSQAPGLAGGPLNEQFF.

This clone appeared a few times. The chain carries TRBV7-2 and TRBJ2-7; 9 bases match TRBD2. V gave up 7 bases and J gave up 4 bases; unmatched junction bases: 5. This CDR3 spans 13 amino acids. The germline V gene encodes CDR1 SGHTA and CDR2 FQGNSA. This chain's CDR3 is CASKTSGRYEQYF. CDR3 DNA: TGTGCCAGCAAGACTAGCGGTCGGTACGAGCAGTACTTC.

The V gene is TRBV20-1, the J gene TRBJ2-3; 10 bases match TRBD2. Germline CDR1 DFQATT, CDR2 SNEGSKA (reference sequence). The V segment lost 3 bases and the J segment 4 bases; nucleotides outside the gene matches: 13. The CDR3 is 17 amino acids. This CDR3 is CSASPRLAGERSDTQYF. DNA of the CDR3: TGCAGTGCTAGTCCCAGACTAGCGGGTGAAAGGTCAGATACGCAGTATTTT.

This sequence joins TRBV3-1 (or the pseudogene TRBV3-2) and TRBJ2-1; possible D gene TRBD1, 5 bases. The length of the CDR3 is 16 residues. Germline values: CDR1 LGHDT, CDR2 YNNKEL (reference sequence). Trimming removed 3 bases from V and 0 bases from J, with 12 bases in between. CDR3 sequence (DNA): TGTGCCAGCAGCCAGGGATTAGACAGCTCCTACAATGAGCAGTTCTTC. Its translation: CASSQGLDSSYNEQFF.

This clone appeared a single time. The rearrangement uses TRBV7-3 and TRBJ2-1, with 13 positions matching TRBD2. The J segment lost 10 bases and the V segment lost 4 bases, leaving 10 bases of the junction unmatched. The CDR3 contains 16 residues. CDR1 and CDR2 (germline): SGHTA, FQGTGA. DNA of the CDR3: TGTGCCAGCAGCTCGACCGGACTAGCGGGAGTGGAGGAGCAGTTCTTC. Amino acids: CASSSTGLAGVEEQFF.

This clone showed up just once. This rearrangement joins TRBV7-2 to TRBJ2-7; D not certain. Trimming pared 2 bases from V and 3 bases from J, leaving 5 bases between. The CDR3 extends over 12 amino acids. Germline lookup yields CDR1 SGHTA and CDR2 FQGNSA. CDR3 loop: CASSLIGYEQYF. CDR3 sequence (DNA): TGTGCCAGCAGCTTAATCGGCTACGAGCAGTACTTC.

Written as DNA, the CDR3 is TGTGCCAGTAGTATAGGGGGGCAGGGTGGCACTGAAGCTTTCTTT. It yields the protein CASSIGGQGGTEAFF. The gene calls are TRBV19 and TRBJ1-1, with a weak D call TRBD1 (6 bases). The germline V gene has CDR1 LNHDA and CDR2 SQIVND (reference sequence). The CDR3 length is 15 residues. V lost 1 base, J lost 4 bases, and 13 bases lay in between.